The 27 T cell receptor beta chains below come from one sample, sequenced in a study of T cells in Graves' hyperthyroidism and ophthalmopathy. Researchers took RNA transcripts and amplified the TCR beta CDR3 regions from them. The HTBI primer set was used in a first-round RT-PCR of the TCR CDR3. TCRdb reprocessed the multiplex PCR reads with MiXCR, giving one entry per CDR3 protein. This sample has approximately 530,000 distinct CDR3 sequences, with 16% found just once. The sequenced material came from blood. The receptors originated from a woman between 18 and 30 years old with Graves' hyperthyroidism.

The genes are TRBV4-1 and TRBJ2-1, with D possibly being TRBD2 (6 bases). CDR1 is MGHRA, CDR2 YSYEKL, per germline. V lost 0 bases and J lost 4, with 19 bases in between. The CDR3 runs to 18 residues. The chain's CDR3 is CASSQEGTRRSIYNEQFF. The CDR3 DNA reads as TGCGCCAGCAGCCAAGAAGGGACTCGTCGGTCTATTTACAATGAGCAGTTCTTC.

This clonotype was seen a handful of times. The V gene is TRBV9, the J gene TRBJ1-1, with D unresolved. The CDR3 has 13 residues. CDR1 is SGDLS and CDR2 is YYNGEE in the germline V gene. The germline V and J ends were trimmed by 4 bases and 3 bases, with 10 bases remaining between them. CDR3: CASSPRLDTEAFF. The CDR3 DNA sequence: TGTGCCAGCAGCCCCCGACTCGACACTGAAGCTTTCTTT.

V and J are TRBV6-1 and TRBJ2-7; 7 bases are a match to TRBD1. There are 13 residues in the CDR3. The germline V gene has CDR1 MNHNS and CDR2 SASEGT. Trimming removed 11 bases from V and 7 bases from J; junction bases left unmatched: 14. CDR3 sequence reads: CACGQGVSREQYF. Written as DNA, the CDR3 is TGTGCCTGTGGGCAGGGGGTCTCTCGGGAGCAGTACTTC.

The J gene is TRBJ1-4, the V gene TRBV27; D call uncertain. The germline V gene encodes CDR1 MNHEY and CDR2 SMNVEV (reference sequence). This CDR3 is built from 15 residues. Between the trimmed V and J ends, which lost 2 bases and 5 bases, there was a span of 12 bases. The DNA for the CDR3 is TGTGCCAGCAGTTTACTCAGTCAGAGAAATGAAAAACTGTTTTTT. It yields the protein CASSLLSQRNEKLFF.

This clonotype occurred many times. V and J are TRBV5-1 and TRBJ2-1; 7 bases align to TRBD2. The CDR3 totals 15 residues. The germline CDR1 and CDR2 sequences are SGHRS and YFSETQ. The V and J ends lost 4 bases and 6 bases, in that order; junction bases with no gene match: 10. CDR3 in DNA: TGCGCCAGCAGCCCGGCGGGGCGGGAGTTCAATGAGCAGTTCTTC. This sequence encodes CASSPAGREFNEQFF.

The chain links TRBV12-3 or TRBV12-4 to TRBJ2-3, with 13 nucleotides matching TRBD2. J was trimmed by 6 bases and V by 7 bases; bases with no gene match: 10. The CDR3 is made up of 16 amino acids. The CDR3: CASTPRGLAGVDTQYF. In DNA form, the CDR3 reads TGTGCCAGCACCCCTCGAGGACTAGCGGGAGTGGATACGCAGTATTTT.

This clonotype was recorded at least ten times. This sequence joins TRBV3-1 and TRBJ2-1, with 10 bases identical to TRBD2. This CDR3 spans 16 amino acids. V gave up 1 base and J gave up 9 bases; unmatched junction bases: 9. The germline V gene encodes CDR1 LGHDT and CDR2 YNNKEL (reference sequence). The CDR3 reads CASSQGAPSGGTEQFF. The DNA of the CDR3 is TGTGCCAGCAGCCAAGGTGCGCCTAGCGGGGGCACTGAGCAGTTCTTC.

There are many counts of this clonotype. The CDR3 reads CASSQDGMRGTPEAFF. DNA of the CDR3: TGTGCCAGCAGCCAAGATGGTATGAGGGGAACTCCTGAAGCTTTCTTT. The chain is built from TRBV3-1 and TRBJ1-1; D perhaps matches TRBD1 (5 bases). Germline V CDR1 and CDR2: LGHDT, YNNKEL (reference sequence). The CDR3 runs 16 residues. V lost 0 bases and J lost 6, with 17 bases in between. Combining the CDR3 with reference TRBV3-1 and TRBJ1-1 gives the whole variable domain DTAVSQTPKYLVTQMGNDKSIKCEQNLGHDTMYWYKQDSKKFLKIMFSYNNKELIINETVPNRFSPKSPDKAHLNLHINSLELGDSAVYFCASSQDGMRGTPEAFFGQGTRLTVV.

The chain employs TRBV20-1 and TRBJ2-3, with 10 positions matching TRBD1. Trimming took 4 bases from V and 6 from J; bases not matched to a gene: 7. The CDR3 spans 14 residues. Germline V CDR1 and CDR2: DFQATT, SNEGSKA (reference sequence). The CDR3 here is CSAIRDRGADTQYF. In DNA form, the CDR3 reads TGCAGTGCTATCCGGGACAGGGGTGCCGATACGCAGTATTTT.

This clonotype has ten or more counts. V and J are TRBV20-1 and TRBJ2-3; D is unclear. The CDR3 contains 20 residues. Trimming removed 0 bases from V and 2 bases from J, with 27 bases in between. Germline V CDR1 and CDR2: DFQATT, SNEGSKA (reference sequence). CDR3 sequence: CSARDEEGLLQRPNTDTQYF. CDR3 coding DNA: TGCAGTGCTAGAGACGAAGAAGGCCTACTCCAGCGCCCAAACACAGATACGCAGTATTTT.

This clonotype turned up a few times. The V gene is TRBV19, the J gene TRBJ2-1; 15 nucleotides match TRBD2. The CDR3 has 13 residues. J gave up 7 bases and V 9 bases, and 1 base lay outside the gene matches. Germline CDR1 and CDR2: LNHDA and SQIVND (reference sequence). CDR3 coding DNA: TGTGCCAGGGGGACTAGCGGGAGGAATGAGCAGTTCTTC. Translation gives CARGTSGRNEQFF.

The J gene is TRBJ1-1, the V gene TRBV12-3 or TRBV12-4, with TRBD1 as a possible D gene (5 bases). V was cut by 5 bases and J by 8 bases, with 15 bases left in between. The CDR3 consists of 13 residues. CDR3 DNA sequence: TGTGCCAGCAGTCGGGGGAGGGCGGCCGAAGCTTTCTTT. Protein: CASSRGRAAEAFF.

The gene calls are TRBV19 and TRBJ2-2; D call uncertain. CDR3 length equals 13 residues. Germline CDR1 is LNHDA and CDR2 is SQIVND (reference sequence). The V end lost 8 bases, the J end lost 4 bases, and 11 bases lay between the germline ends. The CDR3 reads CASLGLATGELFF. The CDR3 DNA reads TGTGCCAGTCTCGGTCTGGCCACCGGGGAGCTGTTTTTT. The full variable domain, completed using reference TRBV19 and TRBJ2-2, is DGGITQSPKYLFRKEGQNVTLSCEQNLNHDAMYWYRQDPGQGLRLIYYSQIVNDFQKGDIAEGYSVSREKKESFPLTVTSAQKNPTAFYLCASLGLATGELFFGEGSRLTVL.

This clonotype occurred once. A much larger clone differs from this one at a single base, so this may be a read error. This likely comes from a read error, as the CDR3 has no conserved phenylalanine or tryptophan at its end. The chain uses TRBV30 and TRBJ1-2; D is unclear. V lost 4 bases and J 7 bases, leaving 10 bases between the germline ends. The germline gives CDR1 GTSNPN, CDR2 SVGIG (reference sequence). The CDR3 length is 11 residues. The chain's CDR3 is CAWNVLSGYTS. For the CDR3, the DNA is TGTGCCTGGAACGTACTGAGTGGCTACACCTCC.

V and J are TRBV28 and TRBJ1-5; TRBD1 might be the D (6 bases). Per the germline V gene, CDR1 is MDHEN and CDR2 is SYDVKM. CDR3 size: 14 residues. The CDR3 loop reads CTTYRVVGNQPQHF. The CDR3 DNA is TGTACCACGTACAGGGTCGTTGGCAATCAGCCCCAGCATTTT. Variable domain in full (rest from reference TRBV28 and TRBJ1-5): DVKVTQSSRYLVKRTGEKVFLECVQDMDHENMFWYRQDPGLGLRLIYFSYDVKMKEKGDIPEGYSVSREKKERFSLILESASTNQTSMYLCTTYRVVGNQPQHFGDGTRLSIL.

In its sample, this clonotype was seen a few times. The chain recombines TRBV5-1 with TRBJ2-1; D might be TRBD2 (6 bases). V lost 0 bases to trimming and J lost 11 bases, with 9 bases between them. This CDR3 region has 12 residues. From germline, CDR1 is SGHRS and CDR2 YFSETQ. CDR3 nucleotides: TGCGCCAGCAGCTTGGTTAGCGGTCAGCAGTTCTTC. It specifies CASSLVSGQQFF.

As for this clonotype: Given a much more abundant clone one base away, this may be a read error. The rearrangement uses TRBV20-1 and TRBJ2-2, with a possible D match to TRBD1 (6 bases). Germline lookup yields CDR1 DFQATT and CDR2 SNEGSKA (reference sequence). This CDR3 comprises 13 residues. This CDR3 is CSARATGPGELCF. In nucleotides, the CDR3 is TGCAGTGCTAGAGCCACAGGGCCCGGGGAGCTGTGTTTT.

This clonotype has a handful of counts. The chain has TRBV29-1 and TRBJ2-5, with D possibly being TRBD1 or TRBD2 (6 bases each). There are 15 residues in the CDR3. Per the germline V gene, CDR1 is SQVTM and CDR2 is ANQGSEA. Trimming pared 6 bases from V and 1 base from J, leaving 18 bases between. In DNA form, the CDR3 reads TGCAGCGTCTTAGGGGGGCATAACTTCCAAGAGACCCAGTACTTC. Amino acid sequence: CSVLGGHNFQETQYF.

This clonotype was detected a few times. The chain employs TRBV6-6 and TRBJ2-3; no clear D gene. Germline V gene data show CDR1 as MNHNY and CDR2 as SVGAGI (reference sequence). The V gene lost 0 bases and the J gene lost 5 bases, with 12 bases spanning the gap. The CDR3 is 15 residues long. The CDR3 region is CASSYSGPALDTQYF. For the CDR3, the DNA is TGTGCCAGCAGTTACTCTGGGCCAGCTCTAGATACGCAGTATTTT.

This clonotype was observed many times. This sequence joins TRBV7-2 and TRBJ2-6; 11 bases are shared with TRBD2. The CDR3 runs to 17 residues. The germline V gene has CDR1 SGHTA and CDR2 FQGNSA. The V segment lost 3 bases and the J segment 0 bases; nucleotides outside the gene matches: 1. The CDR3 DNA follows: TGTGCCAGCAGCTTCACTAGCGGGAGCTCTGGGGCCAACGTCCTGACTTTC. Its protein is CASSFTSGSSGANVLTF.

V usage is TRBV12-3 or TRBV12-4 and J usage is TRBJ2-7; 9 bases are a match to TRBD2. After removal of 6 bases from V and 6 bases from J, the junction contained 12 bases not matched to a gene. The CDR3 length is 15 residues. CDR3 bases: TGTGCCAGCAGCCTTGAGGCGGCGGGGGGGCCCGAGCAGTACTTC. Residues: CASSLEAAGGPEQYF.

V usage is TRBV10-3 and J usage is TRBJ2-1; tentatively, D is TRBD1 (5 bases). The CDR3 is 15 amino acids. The V and J ends lost 5 bases and 4 bases respectively, with 15 bases between them. Germline-derived CDR1 and CDR2 are ENHRY and SYGVKD. In DNA, the CDR3 is TGTGCCATCAGTCTCCCGGACAACGGGTACAATGAGCAGTTCTTC. Translated: CAISLPDNGYNEQFF.

The gene calls are TRBV5-1 and TRBJ2-1; 9 bases agree with TRBD2. Germline CDR1 SGHRS, CDR2 YFSETQ. The CDR3 runs to 17 residues. V gave up 4 bases and J gave up 5 bases; unmatched junction bases: 13. This chain's CDR3 is CASSHKPPGLAHNEQFF. CDR3 DNA sequence: TGCGCCAGCAGCCACAAGCCCCCGGGACTAGCCCACAATGAGCAGTTCTTC.

This clonotype was counted at least ten times. V gene TRBV6-1 combines with J gene TRBJ2-3; 10 bases are shared with TRBD2. There are 14 residues in the CDR3. V shed 5 bases, J shed 4 bases, and the junction held 3 bases outside the gene matches. Germline V lookup: CDR1 MNHNS, CDR2 SASEGT. DNA for the CDR3: TGTGCCAGCAGTTCGCTAGCGGGAGCAGATACGCAGTATTTT. The encoded protein is CASSSLAGADTQYF.

This clonotype was seen repeatedly, ten times or more. The rearrangement uses TRBV11-2 and TRBJ2-7, with D tentatively TRBD2 (7 bases). The CDR3 length is 13 residues. V was pared by 0 bases and J by 5 bases, with 8 bases between. In germline, CDR1 is SGHAT, CDR2 FQNNGV. CDR3 region: CASSLEGGDEQYF. The CDR3 nucleotides read TGTGCCAGCAGCTTAGAAGGGGGGGACGAGCAGTACTTC.

This clonotype turned up a few times. A single base separates this from a much larger clone, so it may be a read error. This chain's CDR3 is CVSSPQAGTGNTIYF. Here the CDR3 DNA reads TGTGTCAGCTCACCACAAGCCGGGACGGGAAACACCATATATTTT. The genes are TRBV18 and TRBJ1-3, with D possibly TRBD1 on 5 matching bases. Germline CDR1 and CDR2: KGHSH and LQKENI. This CDR3 comprises 15 residues.

The gene calls are TRBV2 and TRBJ2-1, with D tentatively TRBD2 (6 bases). The V gene lost 6 bases and the J gene lost 5 bases, with 11 bases spanning the gap. Germline V gene sequence: CDR1 SNHLY, CDR2 FYNNEI. This CDR3 region has 13 residues. The CDR3 nucleotides read TGTGCCAGCAGAGCTAGCGCCAACAATGAGCAGTTCTTC. Protein sequence: CASRASANNEQFF.